The T cell receptor beta chain under discussion was sequenced for a study of CDR3 diversity in severe acne. TCRdb recomputed calls from the PCR reads with MiXCR, one row per CDR3 protein. The data contain roughly 93,000 distinct CDR3 sequences, under 55% of them singletons. This clonotype was observed a few times. The CDR3 sequence is 17 residues long. CDR1 is SGHTA and CDR2 is FQGNSA in the germline V gene. V gave up 5 bases and J gave up 8 bases; unmatched junction bases: 12. This chain links TRBV7-2 with TRBJ2-2, with TRBD2 identical over 12 bases. Sequenced input: blood. The source is a male donor with severe acne vulgaris. The CDR3 bases are TGTGCCAGCAGCCAAGACCAGACTAGCGGGAGATCAGGGGAGCTGTTTTTT. Translating gives CASSQDQTSGRSGELFF. Using reference TRBV7-2 and TRBJ2-2 for the parts outside the CDR3, the full variable domain is GAGVSQSPSNKVTEKGKDVELRCDPISGHTALYWYRQSLGQGLEFLIYFQGNSAPDKSGLPSDRFSAERTGGSVSTLTIQRTQQEDSAVYLCASSQDQTSGRSGELFFGEGSRLTVL.